A single sample is the source of the 14 T cell receptor beta chains below, sequenced in a study of patients and donors after allogeneic stem cell transplantation. Via MiXCR, TCRdb re-called the RT-PCR reads, giving one row per CDR3 protein. The sample has more than 850,000 distinct CDR3 sequences, around 17% seen once. Sequencing was performed on blood, either unsorted or a sorted T cell fraction (not recorded which). Every receptor here comes from a human donor who was either an allogeneic HSCT recipient or a stem cell or donor lymphocyte infusion donor (not recorded which). It is not recorded whose cells these are; they may come from a transplant donor.

A remark on this clonotype: A much bigger clone sits one base away, suggesting this may be a read error. The chain employs TRBV29-1 and TRBJ1-2; D is ambiguous. V was shortened by 0 bases and J by 2 bases, with 7 bases between the two germline ends. CDR1 is SQVTM and CDR2 is ANQGSEA in the germline V gene. This CDR3 is built from 13 residues. The CDR3 sequence: CSVEDPGNYGYTF. The CDR3 DNA follows: TGCAGCGTTGAAGACCCGGGGAACTATGGCTACACCTTC.

This clonotype was seen a handful of times. J is TRBJ1-4 and V is TRBV10-2; D is ambiguous. The CDR3 contains 14 residues. Germline CDR1 is WSHSY and CDR2 is SAAADI. V lost 6 bases and J 8 bases, leaving 16 bases between the germline ends. The CDR3 nucleotides are TGCGCCAGCAGAATGTGGGCGGAAACAGAAAAACTGTTTTTT. Amino acids: CASRMWAETEKLFF.

CDR3 loop: CASSGGLRAQETQYF. DNA of the CDR3: TGCGCCAGCAGCGGTGGTCTCAGAGCCCAAGAGACCCAGTACTTC. This sequence joins TRBV5-1 and TRBJ2-5; the D is unclear. V lost 4 bases to trimming and J lost 1 base, with 14 bases between them. Germline V CDR1 and CDR2: SGHRS, YFSETQ. The CDR3 has 15 residues.

This chain uses TRBV2 with TRBJ2-1; D is possibly TRBD2 (5 bases). V was pared by 8 bases and J by 9 bases, with 11 bases between. Germline V gives CDR1 SNHLY, CDR2 FYNNEI. The CDR3 covers 11 residues. CDR3 DNA sequence: TGTGCCAGCGATCTGGGGAGTGAGCAGTTCTTC. Its translation is CASDLGSEQFF.

V usage is TRBV5-1 and J usage is TRBJ2-7; TRBD2 aligns across 9 bases. J was trimmed by 3 bases and V by 3 bases; bases with no gene match: 4. Germline V gene data show CDR1 as SGHRS and CDR2 as YFSETQ. This CDR3 comprises 14 residues. CDR3 loop: CASSSAGGNYEQYF. The CDR3 region has the DNA TGCGCCAGCAGCTCAGCGGGGGGTAACTACGAGCAGTACTTC.

This clonotype was counted a few times. V is TRBV7-9 and J is TRBJ2-5, with D perhaps TRBD1 or TRBD2 (5 bases each). The V gene's germline CDR1 is SEHNR and CDR2 FQNEAQ (reference sequence). V was clipped by 0 bases and J by 2 bases, with 10 bases between them. The CDR3 sequence is 15 residues long. CDR3 coding DNA: TGTGCCAGCAGCTTAGCGTTGGGGGTTCAAGAGACCCAGTACTTC. Translated: CASSLALGVQETQYF.

CDR3 residues: CASSTLPGSQETQYF. CDR3 sequence (DNA): TGTGCCAGCTCAACATTACCGGGAAGCCAAGAGACCCAGTACTTC. This rearrangement joins TRBV18 to TRBJ2-5; possible D gene TRBD2, 5 bases. CDR1 and CDR2 (germline): KGHSH, LQKENI. This CDR3 is 15 amino acids long. V was pared by 5 bases and J by 1 base, with 14 bases between.

The chain employs TRBV20-1 and TRBJ2-7; tentatively, D is TRBD2 (6 bases). This CDR3 spans 13 amino acids. V lost 1 base and J lost 5, with 12 bases in between. The germline gives CDR1 DFQATT, CDR2 SNEGSKA (reference sequence). CDR3 nucleotide sequence: TGCAGTGCTAGAGGACTAGTCGGAAACGAGCAGTACTTC. Protein sequence: CSARGLVGNEQYF.

This clonotype was seen repeatedly, ten times or more. The chain recombines TRBV2 with TRBJ1-1; TRBD1 matches 9 bases. The CDR3 is 12 residues long. Germline assignment: CDR1 SNHLY and CDR2 FYNNEI. Trimming took 6 bases from V and 4 from J; bases not matched to a gene: 0. This CDR3 reads CASRGQGTEAFF. CDR3 coding DNA: TGTGCCAGCAGGGGACAGGGCACTGAAGCTTTCTTT.

The genes are TRBV3-1 and TRBJ1-1; D is unresolved. Trimming removed 1 base from V and 5 bases from J, with 11 bases in between. Germline V lookup: CDR1 LGHDT, CDR2 YNNKEL (reference sequence). The CDR3 runs to 14 residues. CDR3 region: CASSQGGSRTEAFF. CDR3 sequence (DNA): TGTGCCAGCAGCCAAGGAGGGTCGAGAACTGAAGCTTTCTTT. Combining the CDR3 with reference TRBV3-1 and TRBJ1-1 gives the whole variable domain DTAVSQTPKYLVTQMGNDKSIKCEQNLGHDTMYWYKQDSKKFLKIMFSYNNKELIINETVPNRFSPKSPDKAHLNLHINSLELGDSAVYFCASSQGGSRTEAFFGQGTRLTVV.

This clonotype came up a few times. CDR3 sequence (DNA): TGTGCCAGCAATATCGACGGGGAGACTAATGAAAAACTGTTTTTT. It codes for CASNIDGETNEKLFF. The chain is built from TRBV12-3 or TRBV12-4 and TRBJ1-4; D gene unclear. The V and J ends lost 7 bases and 2 bases respectively, with 14 bases between them. There are 15 residues in the CDR3.

The CDR3 protein is CASSPLRASISYEQYF. The CDR3 coding sequence is TGTGCCAGCAGCCCCCTCAGGGCCTCTATCTCCTACGAGCAGTACTTC. The gene calls are TRBV4-2 and TRBJ2-7; weak D call: TRBD1 (5 bases). This CDR3 has 16 amino acids. From germline, CDR1 is LGHNA and CDR2 YNFKEQ. V was pared by 4 bases and J by 0 bases, with 16 bases between.

The CDR3 loop is CASRGTGGHTQYF. Here the CDR3 DNA reads TGTGCCAGCCGGGGGACAGGGGGACATACGCAGTATTTT. The rearrangement links TRBV12-3 or TRBV12-4 to TRBJ2-3; 11 nucleotides match TRBD1. The CDR3 is 13 amino acids. Unmatched junction bases numbered 5, after V lost 8 bases and J lost 7 bases.

This clonotype came up a few times. This chain joins TRBV27 and TRBJ2-5, with unresolved D. The CDR3 runs to 15 residues. Germline V gene data show CDR1 as MNHEY and CDR2 as SMNVEV (reference sequence). V was pared by 4 bases and J by 5 bases, with 17 bases between. CDR3 nucleotide sequence: TGTGCCAGCAGTTCCCAATCATTTGTCGGCGAGACCCAGTACTTC. It specifies CASSSQSFVGETQYF.